The source of this T cell receptor beta chain is a study of blood T cells in healthy people across ages (dated by TCRdb to 2015 to 2017). Background for the entire study: In model experiments, template switching captured roughly one uniquely barcoded TCR beta cDNA molecule for every two T cells. Age-related changes in TCR beta repertoire diversity were measured in the study by deep sequencing normalized with unique cDNA molecular identifiers. The donors were split into four age groups: young (average around 15 years), middle-aged (39), aged (about 56) and long-lived (roughly 86). The study analyzed two additional independent replicas of 1 million unique cDNA reads from the same blood draw for two donors, one aged 18 to 30 and one aged 80 or older.

The roughly 38 donors, aged about 6 to 90 years, were systemically healthy Caucasian individuals from Russia. Around 10 milliliters of peripheral blood were collected from each donor into EDTA-treated Vacutainer tubes. Ficoll-Paque density-gradient centrifugation was used to isolate PBMCs, with at least 6.5 million per sample. Trizol reagent was used to extract total RNA from PBMCs, with at least 5 micrograms per sample. For every donor, an aliquot of PBMCs went through flow cytometry to measure the percentages of naive CD45RAhigh/CD27high T cells. In its sample, this clonotype was seen many times. Its antigen is currently not known. Base qualities are not at hand, and no much larger clone is one base apart. Results and caveats for the whole study, not just this receptor: The percentage of naive T cells measured by flow cytometry correlated strongly with observed TCR beta diversity. Conclusive comparison of naive and antigen-experienced compartments was prevented by the profiling of bulk unsorted PBMCs. Compared with the aged group, more naive CD4+ T cells, fewer expanded clones and increased TCR diversity were shown by the long-lived group, suggesting age selection. Donor CMV infection status was unknown, potentially confounding age-related changes in expanded clonotypes. Total diversity estimates from one million sequenced T cells were considered lower bounds and underestimates. Observed TCR beta diversity per million T cells fell roughly linearly with age, and a significant reduction was already apparent by age roughly 41.

The library was built by means of 5' RACE. The data were produced on an Illumina HiSeq 2500. A second PCR of roughly 7 to 12 cycles was performed with a sample-barcoded 5' primer and a J-beta primer mix. Each TCR beta cDNA molecule received a unique molecular identifier from a template-switch 5' adaptor carrying 12 random nucleotides. Each sample yielded at least 3 million CDR3-containing paired-end reads. All of the RNA was converted into first-strand cDNA using the Mint cDNA synthesis kit, with a TRBC-specific oligonucleotide serving as the primer. After uracil-DNA glycosylase treatment, a first 18-cycle PCR used universal primers M1SS and BC2_uni_R on all cDNA. The source study handled its data this way. For normalization, 1 million high-quality reads were randomly selected from each sample, with every read carrying a distinct molecular identifier. Reads with shared molecular identifiers were discarded instead of being binned into consensus sequences. MiTCR, with a Q25 quality threshold and the strictest error-elimination algorithm, was used for CDR3 identification, clonotype clustering and error correction. A nonparametric unseen species model using Euler transformation provided a lower-bound estimate of total TCR beta diversity. The public reads were reanalyzed by TCRdb: fastp trimming at Q25, MiXCR alignment, in-frame beta chains only. Each CDR3 protein appears once, grouped with its most common genes and DNA. The V and J calls shown here were made by TCRdb, not taken from the authors' results. In all, the sample holds about 510,000 distinct CDR3 sequences, and approximately 26% of those were seen once. The leading ten clones occupy under 4.5% of the sample.

According to the germline V gene, CDR1 reads MNHEY and CDR2 reads SVGAGI. Spanning cysteine to phenylalanine, the CDR3 consists of 13 amino acids. Only CDR3 DNA is held: 39 bases, read in frame from base 1. Trimming takes 5 bases off V and 1 base off J; junction bases not matched to a gene: 1. In addition, the sample was reused for a study of T cells of mothers and their children. The second paper states: The donors were nine systemically healthy Caucasian individuals, made up of three mothers and their six children. cDNA synthesis used all of the extracted RNA, with around 1.6 ug of RNA in each 15 ul reaction. In the second PCR, the M1S primer added sample barcodes and 2-4 random nucleotides. More than 8.5 million TCR beta CDR3 reads were obtained from each mother, and roughly 3 million reads were obtained from each child. Thymic selection shapes the output of TCR recombination in a similar way in related and unrelated pairs, and inherited differences have a minor effect. Normalized repertoire overlap was always slightly but never significantly higher in related than unrelated mother-child pairs. Persistent microchimeric T cell clones were not detected, at a sensitivity of approximately 100 clones per million clonotypes. To look for features that set related mother-child pairs apart from unrelated individuals, the researchers ran deep NGS to compare the TCR beta repertoires of mothers and children. Mothers averaged about 40 +/- 4 years of age and children averaged about 10 +/- 4 years. After adapter ligation was performed with NEBNext reagents, the libraries were sequenced on an Illumina HiSeq 2000 with 100+100 nt paired-end reads. Mother and child libraries were prepared a month apart and sequenced in separate runs to prevent cross-contamination. Between roughly 500,000 and 2,300,000 distinct TCR beta clonotypes were identified per donor. Naive TCR beta clonotypes were estimated from low-frequency clonotypes matched to each donor's FACS-determined naive share, without sorting.

The sequence links TRBV6-5 to TRBJ2-5; 7 central bases correspond to TRBD1. This TCR was sampled from a boy between 2 and 10 years old in good health. The sequenced sample consisted of blood. This receptor has the CDR3 CASSGTVQETQYF. The DNA sequence is as follows: TGTGCCAGCAGTGGGACAGTCCAAGAGACCCAGTACTTC.